This is a list of T cell receptor beta chains from one sample in a study of molecular identifiers for immune sequencing clone quantification. TCRdb re-derived calls from the PCR reads in MiXCR, one entry per CDR3 protein. The data contain about 640,000 distinct CDR3 sequences, 15% to 20% of them singletons. The specimen was naive CD8+ T cells from blood, with Jurkat cell RNA spiked in. The receptors originated from a human donor in good health. Some libraries in this study had Jurkat cell RNA spiked in. CDR3s include the opening cysteine and the closing phenylalanine or tryptophan. Fields, in order: clone size, V gene, D gene, J gene, CDR3 DNA, CDR3 protein. A D gene is named only where the DNA matches it firmly. Rows give clone size only sometimes, using once, few, many, or a class for an expanded clone.

abundance: NA
v_gene: TRBV4-1
d_gene: NA
j_gene: TRBJ1-2
CDR3nt: TGCGCCGGCAGCCCCCGGGCGCCCGGTGAATATGGCTACACCTTC
CDR3aa: CAGSPRAPGEYGYTF

abundance: NA
v_gene: TRBV27
d_gene: NA
j_gene: TRBJ1-1
CDR3nt: TGTGCCAGCAGTTGGGCCAGGGGAGGGGGCACTGAAGCTTTCTTT
CDR3aa: CASSWARGGGTEAFF

abundance: many
v_gene: TRBV10-3
d_gene: NA
j_gene: TRBJ1-1
CDR3nt: TGTGCCATCAGTGAGTCGGGCACTGAAGCTTTCTTT
CDR3aa: CAISESGTEAFF

abundance: NA
v_gene: TRBV6-2/TRBV6-3
d_gene: NA
j_gene: TRBJ2-5
CDR3nt: TGTGCCAGCAGTTACTCCTTAGCCCTTCGGGGGGCGCGGGAGACCCGGTACTTC
CDR3aa: CASSYSLALRGARETRYF

abundance: many
v_gene: TRBV4-3
d_gene: NA
j_gene: TRBJ2-2
CDR3nt: TGCGCCAGCAGCCAAGTTTCCGGGTTCTTAGGGGAGCTGTTTTTT
CDR3aa: CASSQVSGFLGELFF

abundance: many
v_gene: TRBV7-9
d_gene: TRBD1
j_gene: TRBJ1-1
CDR3nt: TGTGCCAGCAGCCCGGGACAGAACTTGGGCACTGAAGCTTTCTTT
CDR3aa: CASSPGQNLGTEAFF

abundance: few
v_gene: TRBV30
d_gene: NA
j_gene: TRBJ1-1
CDR3nt: TGTGCCTGGACGGGGGGGACTTTTGGGACTGAAGCTTTCTTT
CDR3aa: CAWTGGTFGTEAFF

abundance: few
v_gene: TRBV29-1
d_gene: NA
j_gene: TRBJ1-3
CDR3nt: TGCAGCGTTGCCTTGAGCTCTGGAAACACCATATATTTT
CDR3aa: CSVALSSGNTIYF

abundance: few
v_gene: TRBV10-2
d_gene: NA
j_gene: TRBJ2-7
CDR3nt: TGCGCCACTATGAGGGGCCTAGCCCACGGCAACGAGCAGTACTTC
CDR3aa: CATMRGLAHGNEQYF

abundance: few
v_gene: TRBV3-1
d_gene: TRBD2
j_gene: TRBJ2-1
CDR3nt: TGTGCCAGCAGCCCGTCCCAACTAGCGGAAACGTACAATGAGCAGTTCTTC
CDR3aa: CASSPSQLAETYNEQFF

abundance: many
v_gene: TRBV5-6
d_gene: TRBD1
j_gene: TRBJ1-1
CDR3nt: TGTGCCAGCAGCTTATGGGGACAGACGAACACTGAAGCTTTCTTT
CDR3aa: CASSLWGQTNTEAFF

abundance: many
v_gene: TRBV27
d_gene: TRBD1
j_gene: TRBJ2-7
CDR3nt: TGTGCCAGCAGTTTACATGGACAGGGATACGAGCAGTACTTC
CDR3aa: CASSLHGQGYEQYF

abundance: many
v_gene: TRBV15
d_gene: NA
j_gene: TRBJ1-1
CDR3nt: TGTGCCACCAGCAGAGATGTACGCTACGTCCGGGAAGACACTGAAGCTTTCTTT
CDR3aa: CATSRDVRYVREDTEAFF

abundance: many
v_gene: TRBV11-2
d_gene: TRBD2
j_gene: TRBJ2-1
CDR3nt: TGTGCCAGCAGCTTAGGCAGTAGCGGGGCGACTGGTAATGAGCAGTTCTTC
CDR3aa: CASSLGSSGATGNEQFF

abundance: NA
v_gene: TRBV20-1
d_gene: NA
j_gene: TRBJ1-1
CDR3nt: TGCAGTGCTAGAGAACAGGGAAAGTCGGACACTGAAGCTTTCTTT
CDR3aa: CSAREQGKSDTEAFF

abundance: many
v_gene: TRBV20-1
d_gene: NA
j_gene: TRBJ1-4
CDR3nt: TGCAGTGCTGTGATTCAGACAGAGTTGGAAAAACTGTTTTTT
CDR3aa: CSAVIQTELEKLFF

abundance: many
v_gene: TRBV29-1
d_gene: NA
j_gene: TRBJ1-4
CDR3nt: TGCAGCGTTGGCCTAGGCACGGCAACTAATGAAAAACTGTTTTTT
CDR3aa: CSVGLGTATNEKLFF

abundance: few
v_gene: TRBV12-3/TRBV12-4
d_gene: TRBD1
j_gene: TRBJ1-3
CDR3nt: TGTGCCAGCAGTTTATTTTCCCCCGGACAGGATCGAAACACCATATATTTT
CDR3aa: CASSLFSPGQDRNTIYF

abundance: few
v_gene: TRBV19
d_gene: TRBD1
j_gene: TRBJ2-7
CDR3nt: TGTGCCAGTAGTGCCACAGGGGGAATTTGGGACGAGCAGTACTTC
CDR3aa: CASSATGGIWDEQYF

abundance: few
v_gene: TRBV7-2
d_gene: NA
j_gene: TRBJ1-1
CDR3nt: TGTGCCAACAGCTTACCTGGCGGGTCTGAAGCTTTCTTT
CDR3aa: CANSLPGGSEAFF

abundance: many
v_gene: TRBV27
d_gene: TRBD2
j_gene: TRBJ2-5
CDR3nt: TGTGCCAGCAGTCCAAGCCTGGGGGGACTAGCGGGAGGGATGGAGACCCAGTACTTC
CDR3aa: CASSPSLGGLAGGMETQYF

abundance: few
v_gene: TRBV20-1
d_gene: TRBD2
j_gene: TRBJ2-1
CDR3nt: TGCAGTGCTAGAGATGTAACGGGAGGGCGGTTTGAGCAGTTCTTC
CDR3aa: CSARDVTGGRFEQFF

abundance: many
v_gene: TRBV3-1
d_gene: NA
j_gene: TRBJ2-3
CDR3nt: TGTGCCAGCAGCGAAGGCCCCACTGATACGCAGTATTTT
CDR3aa: CASSEGPTDTQYF

abundance: NA
v_gene: TRBV24-1
d_gene: TRBD1
j_gene: TRBJ2-1
CDR3nt: TGTGCCACCGGGACAGGGGAGTGCAATGAGCAGTTCTTC
CDR3aa: CATGTGECNEQFF

abundance: few
v_gene: TRBV7-2
d_gene: TRBD2
j_gene: TRBJ2-5
CDR3nt: TGTGCCAGCAGCCTCGGGACTAGAGGGGAAGAGACCCAGTACTTC
CDR3aa: CASSLGTRGEETQYF

abundance: many
v_gene: TRBV7-9
d_gene: TRBD2
j_gene: TRBJ2-3
CDR3nt: TGTGCCAGCAGCTTTCCGACTAGCGGGGGTGCAGATACGCAGTATTTT
CDR3aa: CASSFPTSGGADTQYF

abundance: NA
v_gene: TRBV5-1
d_gene: TRBD2
j_gene: TRBJ2-7
CDR3nt: TGCGCCAGCAGCTGGGCTAGCGGGGGATGGGAGCAGTACTTC
CDR3aa: CASSWASGGWEQYF

abundance: many
v_gene: TRBV6-2/TRBV6-3
d_gene: NA
j_gene: TRBJ2-5
CDR3nt: TGTGCCAGCAGTTACCCTCCGACAACGGATGTTTCGGAGACCCAGTACTTC
CDR3aa: CASSYPPTTDVSETQYF

abundance: many
v_gene: TRBV27
d_gene: NA
j_gene: TRBJ1-1
CDR3nt: TGTGCCGGGGGGGCGTACACTGAAGCTTTCTTT
CDR3aa: CAGGAYTEAFF

abundance: NA
v_gene: TRBV7-9
d_gene: NA
j_gene: TRBJ2-3
CDR3nt: TGTGCCAGCAGCTTAGTAGGGCTGGGCCACACAGATACGCAGTATTTT
CDR3aa: CASSLVGLGHTDTQYF

abundance: many
v_gene: TRBV28
d_gene: NA
j_gene: TRBJ2-7
CDR3nt: TGTGCCAGCAGTTCCGGGAAGGTTACCTACGAGCAGTACTTC
CDR3aa: CASSSGKVTYEQYF

abundance: few
v_gene: TRBV20-1
d_gene: NA
j_gene: TRBJ1-1
CDR3nt: TGCAGTGCTAGATGGGCGGGGAACACTGAAGCTTTCTTT
CDR3aa: CSARWAGNTEAFF

abundance: many
v_gene: TRBV19
d_gene: NA
j_gene: TRBJ2-7
CDR3nt: TGTGCCAGTAGTATCGCAGGGAGGTACGAGCAGTACTTC
CDR3aa: CASSIAGRYEQYF

abundance: few
v_gene: TRBV10-3
d_gene: NA
j_gene: TRBJ1-2
CDR3nt: TGTGCCATCCTCGTCGGGTCTTCAGGGGGCTACACCTTC
CDR3aa: CAILVGSSGGYTF

abundance: many
v_gene: TRBV7-3
d_gene: NA
j_gene: TRBJ1-4
CDR3nt: TGTGCCAGCAGCCCCCAGTCCAACGGTGGGGATGCAACTAATGAAAAACTGTTTTTT
CDR3aa: CASSPQSNGGDATNEKLFF